Presented here are 30 T cell receptor beta chains from one specimen sequenced in a study of blood T cell repertoires in COVID-19. TCRdb's copy holds only in-frame clones and misses some; the assay was immunoSEQ multiplex PCR. The table records fewer than 350,000 clones, nearly 90% of them present only once. Material for sequencing was PBMCs or T cells enriched from blood (not recorded which). The receptors stem from a woman aged 25 to 45 who had recovered from COVID-19.

The J gene is TRBJ1-5, the V gene TRBV28; 7 bases fit TRBD1. In germline, CDR1 is MDHEN, CDR2 SYDVKM. Losses at the gene ends were 4 bases for V and 10 bases for J; bases not matched to a gene: 4. The CDR3 totals 12 residues. CDR3 sequence: CASSSRQGPQHF. CDR3 sequence (DNA): TGTGCCAGCAGTTCCAGACAGGGACCCCAGCATTTT.

The genes are TRBV11-3 and TRBJ2-1, with D possibly being TRBD2 (6 bases). The CDR3 has 17 residues. Per germline, CDR1 SGHNT and CDR2 YENEEA. With 3 bases removed from V and 4 bases from J, the gap between germline ends came to 19 bases. The CDR3 region is CASSFAYPASGYNEQFF. DNA of the CDR3: TGTGCCAGCAGCTTCGCCTACCCGGCCAGCGGGTACAATGAGCAGTTCTTC.

The chain recombines TRBV27 with TRBJ1-2; 7 nucleotides line up with TRBD1. CDR1 and CDR2 (germline): MNHEY, SMNVEV (reference sequence). The CDR3 runs to 14 residues. V was pared by 5 bases and J by 5 bases, with 8 bases of the junction left unmatched. The CDR3: CASSNRQGGYGYTF. The CDR3 nucleotides are TGTGCCAGCAGTAATAGACAGGGAGGTTATGGCTACACCTTC.

The genes are TRBV5-4 and TRBJ2-1, with 11 bases aligning to TRBD2. Germline CDR1 and CDR2: SGHNT and YYREEE (reference sequence). The CDR3 totals 15 residues. The junction had 9 bases not matched to a gene; V was cut back by 9 bases and J by 4 bases. CDR3 in DNA: TGTGCCATCAGTGCCGGGACTAGCGGATACAATGAGCAGTTCTTC. Its translation is CAISAGTSGYNEQFF.

The V and J genes are TRBV6-5 and TRBJ1-2, with D maybe TRBD1 (6 bases). This CDR3 has 14 amino acids. Trimming pared 7 bases from V and 4 bases from J, leaving 16 bases between. Germline V gene lookup returns CDR1 MNHEY and CDR2 SVGAGI. CDR3 loop: CASTLRQAFYGYTF. DNA for the CDR3: TGTGCCAGCACCCTCCGACAGGCGTTCTATGGCTACACCTTC.

CDR3 bases: TGTGCCAGCTCACCCTTAGACACAGGGTGGTACACCTTC. Translating it yields CASSPLDTGWYTF. This chain joins TRBV18 and TRBJ1-2, with D possibly being TRBD1 (6 bases). The V gene lost 3 bases and the J gene lost 11 bases, with 16 bases spanning the gap. The germline gives CDR1 KGHSH, CDR2 LQKENI. The CDR3 loop spans 13 amino acids.

This clone was seen once. The chain couples TRBV15 to TRBJ2-7; 8 positions match TRBD1. The length of the CDR3 is 21 residues. Trimming at V came to 5 bases and at J to 2 bases, leaving 26 bases not matched to a gene. The V gene's germline CDR1 is LNHNV and CDR2 YYDKDF (reference sequence). The CDR3 is CATSWTKTGAIRAGQTYEQYF. CDR3 DNA sequence: TGTGCCACCAGCTGGACGAAGACAGGGGCCATCCGGGCGGGTCAGACCTACGAGCAGTACTTC.

The rearrangement links TRBV28 to TRBJ2-7; the match to TRBD1 covers 7 bases. CDR1 MDHEN and CDR2 SYDVKM come from the germline V gene. CDR3 size: 13 residues. The V gene end was trimmed by 9 bases and the J gene end by 0 bases; junction bases not matched to a gene: 5. CDR3 in amino acids: CASSDRFSYEQYF. CDR3 nucleotides: TGTGCCAGTTCGGACAGGTTCTCCTACGAGCAGTACTTC.

Here the CDR3 DNA reads TGTGCCAGCTCACACAGGGCAAACTATGGCTACACCTTC. This sequence encodes CASSHRANYGYTF. The rearrangement uses TRBV18 and TRBJ1-2; D perhaps matches TRBD1 (6 bases). CDR1 and CDR2 from the germline V gene are KGHSH and LQKENI. The germline V and J ends were trimmed by 4 bases and 2 bases, with 8 bases remaining between them. The CDR3 contains 13 residues.

The chain carries TRBV5-1 and TRBJ1-1; D call uncertain. V was clipped by 0 bases and J by 1 base, with 7 bases between them. The CDR3 has 14 residues. CDR1 and CDR2 from the germline V gene are SGHRS and YFSETQ. CDR3 nucleotides: TGCGCCAGCAGCTTGGACAGTCCGAACACTGAAGCTTTCTTT. It translates to CASSLDSPNTEAFF. The entire variable domain, with the rest obtained from reference TRBV5-1 and TRBJ1-1, is as follows: KAGVTQTPRYLIKTRGQQVTLSCSPISGHRSVSWYQQTPGQGLQFLFEYFSETQRNKGNFPGRFSGRQFSNSRSEMNVSTLELGDSALYLCASSLDSPNTEAFFGQGTRLTVV.

The gene calls are TRBV6-1 and TRBJ2-1; D is uncertain. Trimming stripped 3 bases from V and 4 bases from J, with 13 bases between. Germline V lookup: CDR1 MNHNS, CDR2 SASEGT. This CDR3 has 15 residues. The CDR3 reads CASSEARSTYNEQFF. The CDR3 coding sequence is TGTGCCAGCAGTGAGGCTAGAAGTACTTACAATGAGCAGTTCTTC.

CDR3 loop: CASSQDYGTGGYGYTF. DNA of the CDR3: TGCGCCAGCAGCCAAGATTATGGGACAGGAGGTTATGGCTACACCTTC. The chain carries TRBV4-3 and TRBJ1-2, with 8 bases fitting TRBD1. Losses at the gene ends were 0 bases for V and 5 bases for J; bases not matched to a gene: 8. The CDR3 loop spans 16 amino acids. Germline CDR1 and CDR2: LGHNA and YSLEER.

V and J are TRBV6-5 and TRBJ2-1; TRBD2 is a possible D gene (5 bases). The V and J ends lost 4 bases and 1 base respectively, with 14 bases between them. Germline assignment: CDR1 MNHEY and CDR2 SVGAGI. The CDR3 runs 16 residues. The chain's CDR3 is CASSSPSGPSYNEQFF. The CDR3 bases are TGTGCCAGCAGTTCCCCCAGCGGTCCTTCCTACAATGAGCAGTTCTTC.

The genes are TRBV15 and TRBJ1-3; the D gene is possibly TRBD1 (6 bases). Trimming left V 5 bases short and J 0 bases short, with 20 bases between. From germline, CDR1 is LNHNV and CDR2 YYDKDF (reference sequence). This CDR3 has 18 amino acids. The CDR3 loop reads CATSPGNTGFLSGNTIYF. The CDR3 nucleotides read TGTGCCACCAGCCCGGGAAATACAGGGTTTCTCTCTGGAAACACCATATATTTT.

CDR3 residues: CASSIYHRGNTEAFF. The CDR3 bases are TGTGCCAGTAGTATCTACCACAGGGGGAACACTGAAGCTTTCTTT. The chain carries TRBV19 and TRBJ1-1; 7 bases align to TRBD1. The CDR3 runs to 15 residues. The germline V gene has CDR1 LNHDA and CDR2 SQIVND (reference sequence). V lost 3 bases, J lost 1 base, and 5 bases stayed unmatched.

This clone was counted once. The V and J genes are TRBV27 and TRBJ2-3, with TRBD2 as a possible D gene (5 bases). The CDR3 totals 17 residues. V was cut by 3 bases and J by 2 bases, with 18 bases left in between. Germline V gene sequence: CDR1 MNHEY, CDR2 SMNVEV (reference sequence). CDR3 nucleotides: TGTGCCAGCAGTTTTTTATCCACTAGAGGGCTCACAGATACGCAGTATTTT. This encodes CASSFLSTRGLTDTQYF.

The chain combines TRBV18 with TRBJ1-1, with D perhaps matching TRBD1 (6 bases). Germline-derived CDR1 and CDR2 are KGHSH and LQKENI. This CDR3 has 13 residues. The V and J ends lost 2 bases and 7 bases respectively, with 11 bases between them. CDR3 loop: CASSPIQGGEAFF. The DNA of the CDR3 is TGTGCCAGCTCACCAATACAGGGCGGTGAAGCTTTCTTT.

This chain uses TRBV12-3 or TRBV12-4 with TRBJ1-3; D is unclear. The CDR3 extends over 12 amino acids. V dropped 6 bases and J dropped 3 bases, with 6 bases sitting between them. The CDR3 protein is CASRSNGNTIYF. CDR3 nucleotides: TGTGCCAGCAGGTCAAATGGAAACACCATATATTTT.

The CDR3 loop reads CASSLASRGYGYTF. The CDR3 DNA is TGTGCCAGCAGCTTGGCCAGCAGGGGCTATGGCTACACCTTC. V is TRBV5-8 and J is TRBJ1-2; D is perhaps TRBD1 (6 bases). V gave up 0 bases and J gave up 4 bases, with 10 bases separating them. Germline CDR1 reads SGHTS; CDR2 reads YDEGEE. This CDR3 is 14 amino acids long.

The chain is built from TRBV7-9 and TRBJ1-2; D is perhaps TRBD1 (6 bases). CDR1 is SEHNR, CDR2 FQNEAQ, per germline (reference sequence). There are 16 residues in the CDR3. Between the trimmed V and J ends, which lost 1 base and 4 bases, there was a span of 16 bases. The CDR3, as DNA: TGTGCCAGCAGCTTAGGAGGGAGGGGGGGCTCCTATGGCTACACCTTC. This sequence encodes CASSLGGRGGSYGYTF.

This chain connects TRBV18 to TRBJ1-2; 8 bases fit TRBD1. Germline CDR1 and CDR2: KGHSH and LQKENI. With 8 bases clipped from V and 8 bases from J, the junction kept 7 bases outside the gene matches. This CDR3 spans 12 amino acids. The CDR3 nucleotides are TGTGCCAGCGACAGGGGATCGGAGGGCTACACCTTC. This translates into CASDRGSEGYTF.

The J gene is TRBJ1-6, the V gene TRBV27; 8 bases align to TRBD1. Per the germline V gene, CDR1 is MNHEY and CDR2 is SMNVEV (reference sequence). The V and J ends lost 3 bases and 10 bases, in that order; junction bases with no gene match: 8. The CDR3 totals 15 residues. The CDR3 sequence: CASSFSGGAWSPLHF. CDR3 nucleotide sequence: TGTGCCAGCAGTTTTTCAGGGGGCGCGTGGTCACCCCTCCACTTT.

The gene calls are TRBV5-1 and TRBJ2-1, with TRBD2 matching over 11 bases. J gave up 0 bases and V 5 bases, and 16 bases lay outside the gene matches. The CDR3 is 20 residues long. Germline CDR1 is SGHRS and CDR2 is YFSETQ. As DNA, the CDR3 is TGCGCCAGCAGTCCCCAGGCTAGCGGGAGGCCCTATAGCTCCTACAATGAGCAGTTCTTC. Protein product: CASSPQASGRPYSSYNEQFF. The whole variable domain, filled in from reference TRBV5-1 and TRBJ2-1, reads KAGVTQTPRYLIKTRGQQVTLSCSPISGHRSVSWYQQTPGQGLQFLFEYFSETQRNKGNFPGRFSGRQFSNSRSEMNVSTLELGDSALYLCASSPQASGRPYSSYNEQFFGPGTRLTVL.

The chain recombines TRBV10-2 with TRBJ1-3, with 9 bases fitting TRBD1. The CDR3 runs 15 residues. Germline loops: CDR1 WSHSY, CDR2 SAAADI. V trimming: 6 bases; J trimming: 3 bases; junction bases outside the gene matches: 6. The CDR3 nucleotides are TGCGCCAGCAGGTCTGGGACAGGGAGTGGAAACACCATATATTTT. Translating gives CASRSGTGSGNTIYF.

The sample holds a few counts of this clone. This chain uses TRBV6-4 with TRBJ1-2, with D perhaps TRBD1 (5 bases). V gave up 0 bases and J gave up 9 bases, with 11 bases separating them. The CDR3 has 13 amino acids. Germline CDR1 reads MRHNA; CDR2 reads SNTAGT. DNA of the CDR3: TGTGCCAGCAGTGACTCACGGGGGGAACGCTACACCTTC. Translated, it gives CASSDSRGERYTF.

The V gene is TRBV7-2, the J gene TRBJ2-1; 12 nucleotides match TRBD2. The germline gives CDR1 SGHTA, CDR2 FQGNSA. This CDR3 contains 15 residues. V trimming: 5 bases; J trimming: 7 bases; junction bases outside the gene matches: 6. CDR3 amino acids: CASSKLAGGRNEQFF. CDR3 DNA sequence: TGTGCCAGCAGCAAGCTAGCGGGGGGGCGAAATGAGCAGTTCTTC.

The J gene is TRBJ2-5, the V gene TRBV28; TRBD1 matches 7 bases. The CDR3 extends over 16 amino acids. CDR1 and CDR2 from the germline V gene are MDHEN and SYDVKM. Losses at the gene ends were 5 bases for V and 5 bases for J; bases not matched to a gene: 14. This CDR3 reads CASSNVPGQSGETQYF. The CDR3 bases are TGTGCCAGCAGTAATGTACCGGGACAGTCGGGCGAGACCCAGTACTTC.

This clone appeared once. This chain joins TRBV6-6 and TRBJ2-6; tentative D call: TRBD1 (6 bases). Trimming removed 6 bases from V and 0 bases from J, with 24 bases in between. The CDR3 runs to 20 residues. CDR1 is MNHNY, CDR2 SVGAGI, per germline (reference sequence). The DNA for the CDR3 is TGTGCCAGCAGCCCCTTGATCTCTGGACAGTCAATCTCTGGGGCCAACGTCCTGACTTTC. This encodes CASSPLISGQSISGANVLTF.

V gene TRBV30 combines with J gene TRBJ2-1; D gene uncertain. The V gene's germline CDR1 is GTSNPN and CDR2 SVGIG (reference sequence). The CDR3 runs to 13 residues. V gave up 3 bases and J gave up 0 bases, with 6 bases separating them. In DNA, the CDR3 is TGTGCCTGGAGCAGAAGCTCCTACAATGAGCAGTTCTTC. This encodes CAWSRSSYNEQFF.

V gene TRBV16 combines with J gene TRBJ2-5, with 7 bases lining up with TRBD2. Trimming cost V 2 bases and J 5 bases; bases outside gene matches: 11. The CDR3 totals 16 residues. Per germline, CDR1 KGHSY and CDR2 FQNENV. The CDR3 DNA follows: TGTGCCAGCAGCCAAAATAGCCGATTCGGGAGGGAGACCCAGTACTTC. Translating gives CASSQNSRFGRETQYF.